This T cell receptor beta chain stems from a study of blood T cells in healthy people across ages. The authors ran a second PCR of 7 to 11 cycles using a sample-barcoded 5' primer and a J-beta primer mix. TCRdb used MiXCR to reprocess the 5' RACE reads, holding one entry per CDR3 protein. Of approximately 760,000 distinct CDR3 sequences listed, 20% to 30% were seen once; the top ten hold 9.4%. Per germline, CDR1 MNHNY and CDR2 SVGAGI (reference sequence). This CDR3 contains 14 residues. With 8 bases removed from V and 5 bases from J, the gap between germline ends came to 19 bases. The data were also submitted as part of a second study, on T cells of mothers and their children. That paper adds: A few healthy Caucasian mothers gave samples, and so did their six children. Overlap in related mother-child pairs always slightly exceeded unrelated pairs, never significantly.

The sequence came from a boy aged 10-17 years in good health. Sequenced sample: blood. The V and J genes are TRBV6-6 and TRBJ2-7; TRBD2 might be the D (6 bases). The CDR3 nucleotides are TGTGCCAGCTTCTTGGGCGGGAACAGCAACGAGCAGTACTTC. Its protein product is CASFLGGNSNEQYF.